Shown below are 26 T cell receptor beta chains from a single sample sequenced in a study of early T cells in non-severe SARS-CoV-2 infection. TCRdb ran MiXCR on the 5' RACE reads and lists one entry per CDR3 protein. Of 60,000 to 65,000 distinct CDR3 sequences in the sample, 9.5% to 15% were seen once. The sequenced sample was whole blood. These receptors all stem from an adult who was a healthcare worker with PCR-confirmed SARS-CoV-2 infection or an uninfected control (not recorded which).

The J gene is TRBJ1-5, the V gene TRBV14, with D uncertain. Germline CDR1 SGHDN, CDR2 FVKESK. The V and J ends lost 8 bases and 3 bases respectively, with 11 bases between them. There are 13 residues in the CDR3. The CDR3 protein is CASSESLNQPQHF. CDR3 sequence (DNA): TGTGCCAGCTCAGAATCCCTCAATCAGCCCCAGCATTTT.

This clonotype was seen more than once but under ten times. The rearrangement uses TRBV20-1 and TRBJ2-5; the D is unclear. CDR3 length: 12 residues. Germline V gene sequence: CDR1 DFQATT, CDR2 SNEGSKA (reference sequence). The V and J ends lost 5 bases and 1 base respectively, with 8 bases between them. The CDR3 region is CSAVATQETQYF. In DNA, the CDR3 is TGCAGTGCTGTTGCGACCCAAGAGACCCAGTACTTC.

There are many counts of this clonotype. This sequence joins TRBV20-1 and TRBJ1-2; possible D gene TRBD1, 6 bases. This CDR3 region has 14 residues. Germline V gene lookup returns CDR1 DFQATT and CDR2 SNEGSKA (reference sequence). Trimming removed 1 base at V and 8 bases at J, with 17 bases between. In nucleotides, the CDR3 is TGCAGTGCTAGAGCGATGCGGGGGGCTTACGGCTACACCTTC. This gives the protein CSARAMRGAYGYTF.

In its sample, this clonotype was seen a few times. The chain couples TRBV7-3 to TRBJ2-6, with 9 bases matching TRBD1. The germline V gene has CDR1 SGHTA and CDR2 FQGTGA. The CDR3 runs 15 residues. The J segment lost 4 bases and the V segment lost 8 bases, leaving 6 bases of the junction unmatched. The CDR3 nucleotides are TGTGCCAGCTCGGGACAGGGCCCAGGGGCCAACGTCCTGACTTTC. Protein product: CASSGQGPGANVLTF. The full variable domain, with the rest looked up from reference TRBV7-3 and TRBJ2-6, is GAGVSQTPSNKVTEKGKYVELRCDPISGHTALYWYRQSLGQGPEFLIYFQGTGAADDSGLPNDRFFAVRPEGSVSTLKIQRTERGDSAVYLCASSGQGPGANVLTFGAGSRLTVL.

This clonotype was seen only a few times. The J gene is TRBJ2-7, the V gene TRBV2, with 7 positions matching TRBD1. V lost 4 bases, J lost 2 bases, and 5 bases stayed unmatched. There are 14 residues in the CDR3. Germline values: CDR1 SNHLY, CDR2 FYNNEI. CDR3 residues: CASSVRTGPYEQYF. In nucleotides, the CDR3 is TGTGCCAGCAGTGTCAGGACAGGTCCCTACGAGCAGTACTTC.

This clonotype was observed a handful of times. The gene calls are TRBV20-1 and TRBJ2-7, with a tentative D call TRBD2 (5 bases). Germline V gene sequence: CDR1 DFQATT, CDR2 SNEGSKA (reference sequence). This CDR3 region has 13 residues. Trimming took off 8 bases at V and 1 base at J, with 15 bases between the two ends. The CDR3 reads CSTSGERSYEQYF. DNA for the CDR3: TGCAGTACCAGCGGAGAGAGATCCTACGAGCAGTACTTC.

The CDR3 coding sequence is TGCAGCGTTGGTTTTAGAGGGGAGACCCAGTACTTC. As protein: CSVGFRGETQYF. This chain joins TRBV29-1 and TRBJ2-5; perhaps TRBD2 as D (5 bases). Trimming removed 4 bases from V and 5 bases from J, with 11 bases in between. Looked up from germline, CDR1 is SQVTM and CDR2 is ANQGSEA. There are 12 residues in the CDR3.

This clonotype was detected ten times or more. The germline gene is not matched at one end of the junction; a read error may be the cause. The rearrangement uses TRBV5-1 and TRBJ1-1, with D possibly TRBD1 on 5 matching bases. CDR1 and CDR2 (germline): SGHRS, YFSETQ. This CDR3 is 17 amino acids long. The CDR3 protein is CASSLAPQRGLKTEAFF. The DNA for the CDR3 is TGCGCCAGCAGCTTGGCCCCCCAACGGGGCTTGAAGACTGAAGCTTTCTTT.

The rearrangement joins TRBV11-2 to TRBJ2-7; a possible D gene is TRBD1 (5 bases). The V gene's germline CDR1 is SGHAT and CDR2 FQNNGV. There are 15 residues in the CDR3. V dropped 1 base and J dropped 5 bases, with 15 bases sitting between them. CDR3 residues: CASSLVGQGGHEQYF. The DNA of the CDR3 is TGTGCCAGCAGCTTAGTTGGTCAGGGCGGCCACGAGCAGTACTTC. Looking up the rest from reference TRBV11-2 and TRBJ2-7 gives the full variable domain: EAGVAQSPRYKIIEKRQSVAFWCNPISGHATLYWYQQILGQGPKLLIQFQNNGVVDDSQLPKDRFSAERLKGVDSTLKIQPAKLEDSAVYLCASSLVGQGGHEQYFGPGTRLTVT.

The chain employs TRBV20-1 and TRBJ1-2; TRBD1 agrees at 7 bases. The length of the CDR3 is 14 residues. Germline CDR1 reads DFQATT; CDR2 reads SNEGSKA (reference sequence). V dropped 6 bases and J dropped 6; count of bases not matched to a gene: 13. The CDR3 spells CSARTGQQGDGYTF. The CDR3 nucleotides are TGCAGTGCCCGAACTGGACAGCAGGGGGATGGCTACACCTTC.

The CDR3 loop is CSARDRVVNTEAFF. The CDR3 DNA follows: TGCAGTGCTAGAGACCGTGTAGTGAACACTGAAGCTTTCTTT. The chain joins TRBV20-1 to TRBJ1-1; D not certain. The V end was cut by 0 bases, the J end by 0 bases, with 8 bases between. Germline CDR1 is DFQATT and CDR2 is SNEGSKA (reference sequence). This CDR3 is built from 14 residues.

This clonotype occurred many times. The chain is built from TRBV4-1 and TRBJ1-5; D is uncertain. CDR1 is MGHRA and CDR2 is YSYEKL in the germline V gene. V lost 4 bases and J lost 4, with 11 bases in between. The CDR3 is 14 amino acids. CDR3 sequence: CASSLYSANQPQHF. In nucleotides, the CDR3 is TGCGCCAGCAGCCTATACAGCGCTAATCAGCCCCAGCATTTT.

This clonotype came up many times. The V and J genes are TRBV12-3 or TRBV12-4 and TRBJ2-7; 10 bases agree with TRBD2. Trimming at V came to 6 bases and at J to 4 bases, leaving 3 bases not matched to a gene. The CDR3 loop spans 13 amino acids. This chain's CDR3 is CASRTSGKYEQYF. The CDR3 coding sequence is TGTGCCAGCAGAACTAGCGGGAAATACGAGCAGTACTTC.

Remarks on this clonotype: Mismatch with germline at one junction end may stem from a read error. This rearrangement joins TRBV28 to TRBJ1-3, with D unclear. The germline V gene encodes CDR1 MDHEN and CDR2 SYDVKM. The CDR3 is 13 residues long. This CDR3 is CASSEYSENTIYF. In DNA form, the CDR3 reads TGTGCCAGCAGTGAGTACTCTGAAAACACCATATATTTT.

At least ten counts were recorded for this clonotype. The chain recombines TRBV2 with TRBJ2-2; 9 bases agree with TRBD1. The CDR3 is 17 residues long. The ends lost 7 bases at V and 6 bases at J; junction bases unmatched: 15. Germline CDR1 is SNHLY and CDR2 is FYNNEI. The CDR3 DNA follows: TGTGCCAGCATTCCACTCCGGGACAGGGTGTCCTCCGGGGAGCTGTTTTTT. Its protein is CASIPLRDRVSSGELFF.

In its sample, this clonotype was seen a few times. The chain recombines TRBV20-1 with TRBJ2-7, with D perhaps matching TRBD1 or TRBD2 (5 bases each). V was cut by 1 base and J by 6 bases, with 13 bases left in between. CDR1 is DFQATT and CDR2 is SNEGSKA in the germline V gene (reference sequence). This CDR3 contains 13 residues. The CDR3 region is CSARAGTESEQYF. In nucleotides, the CDR3 is TGCAGTGCTAGAGCCGGGACGGAATCCGAGCAGTACTTC.

This clonotype was counted at least ten times. The genes are TRBV19 and TRBJ1-5, with 7 bases identical to TRBD1. J gave up 1 base and V 7 bases, and 7 bases lay outside the gene matches. The germline gives CDR1 LNHDA, CDR2 SQIVND (reference sequence). The CDR3 totals 15 residues. CDR3 DNA: TGTGCCAGTACCAGGGGGGGCCAAAGCAATCAGCCCCAGCATTTT. Residues: CASTRGGQSNQPQHF.

V usage is TRBV30 and J usage is TRBJ2-3, with D maybe TRBD2 (5 bases). Germline assignment: CDR1 GTSNPN and CDR2 SVGIG (reference sequence). The CDR3 contains 13 residues. The V and J ends lost 2 bases and 6 bases respectively, with 12 bases between them. The CDR3 nucleotides read TGTGCCTGGAGTACTCCGCCGGGGGATACGCAGTATTTT. It yields the protein CAWSTPPGDTQYF.

In regard to this clonotype: Just one base apart from a much larger clone, this may be a read error. The chain employs TRBV18 and TRBJ1-2; no definite D call. The germline V and J ends were trimmed by 2 bases and 3 bases, with 25 bases remaining between them. The germline CDR1 and CDR2 sequences are KGHSH and LQKENI. This CDR3 is 19 amino acids long. CDR3 loop: CASSPNSAAWATEDYGYTF. The CDR3 nucleotides are TGTGCCAGCTCACCAAACAGCGCGGCATGGGCGACGGAGGACTATGGCTACACCTTC.

This clonotype was observed at least ten times. The chain couples TRBV7-2 to TRBJ2-3, with D maybe TRBD1 (5 bases). Germline CDR1 and CDR2: SGHTA and FQGNSA. The CDR3 sequence is 14 residues long. V lost 3 bases and J lost 3, with 10 bases in between. CDR3: CASSLTEMTDTQYF. CDR3 in DNA: TGTGCCAGCAGCTTGACAGAAATGACAGATACGCAGTATTTT.

This clonotype was counted ten times or more. The chain links TRBV2 to TRBJ2-1; D is unclear. The CDR3 extends over 14 amino acids. Germline CDR1 and CDR2: SNHLY and FYNNEI. The ends were cut back, 1 base at V and 4 bases at J, with 8 bases in the middle. CDR3 bases: TGTGCCAGCAGTGAAGGTTTCCTATACAATGAGCAGTTCTTC. Translation gives CASSEGFLYNEQFF.

This clonotype was recorded a few times. CDR3 sequence: CASSASPGTGNTEAFF. The DNA for the CDR3 is TGTGCCAGCAGTGCAAGCCCCGGGACAGGGAACACTGAAGCTTTCTTT. This chain uses TRBV12-3 or TRBV12-4 with TRBJ1-1; TRBD1 aligns across 8 bases. The CDR3 contains 16 residues. The ends lost 5 bases at V and 1 base at J; junction bases unmatched: 9.

This clonotype has a count of ten or more. The chain combines TRBV7-8 with TRBJ2-6; a possible D gene is TRBD2 (6 bases). The CDR3 has 15 residues. Germline V CDR1 and CDR2: SGHVS, FQNEAQ. V lost 2 bases and J 9 bases, leaving 14 bases between the germline ends. CDR3 residues: CASSLWRGSGNVLTF. CDR3 DNA sequence: TGTGCCAGCAGCTTATGGAGGGGCAGCGGCAACGTCCTGACTTTC.

This clonotype has at least ten counts. The chain has TRBV4-1 and TRBJ1-5; TRBD1 matches 11 bases. The CDR3 consists of 16 residues. With 0 bases clipped from V and 14 bases from J, the junction kept 12 bases outside the gene matches. Germline V gene sequence: CDR1 MGHRA, CDR2 YSYEKL. The CDR3 bases are TGCGCCAGCAGCCAAGACTCAGGACAGGGGGCGATGTCAAAGCATTTT. It translates to CASSQDSGQGAMSKHF.

V gene TRBV7-6 combines with J gene TRBJ2-7; 9 bases fit TRBD1. This CDR3 is 14 amino acids long. V shed 6 bases and J 5 bases; nucleotides not matched to a gene: 8. Germline values: CDR1 SGHVS, CDR2 FNYEAQ. CDR3 region: CASRAGTGPDEQYF. The DNA for the CDR3 is TGTGCCAGCAGGGCCGGGACAGGGCCCGACGAGCAGTACTTC. Filled out from reference TRBV7-6 and TRBJ2-7, the complete variable domain reads GAGVSQSPRYKVTKRGQDVALRCDPISGHVSLYWYRQALGQGPEFLTYFNYEAQQDKSGLPNDRFSAERPEGSISTLTIQRTEQRDSAMYRCASRAGTGPDEQYFGPGTRLTVT.

This clonotype was seen repeatedly, ten times or more. This chain links TRBV11-1 with TRBJ2-5; the match to TRBD2 covers 7 bases. The CDR3 consists of 17 residues. V shed 5 bases and J 3 bases; nucleotides not matched to a gene: 15. Germline V gene data show CDR1 as SGHAT and CDR2 as FQDESV (reference sequence). CDR3 loop: CASSPRGAPGGKETQYF. The CDR3 region has the DNA TGTGCCAGCAGCCCCCGGGGAGCCCCCGGGGGGAAAGAGACCCAGTACTTC.